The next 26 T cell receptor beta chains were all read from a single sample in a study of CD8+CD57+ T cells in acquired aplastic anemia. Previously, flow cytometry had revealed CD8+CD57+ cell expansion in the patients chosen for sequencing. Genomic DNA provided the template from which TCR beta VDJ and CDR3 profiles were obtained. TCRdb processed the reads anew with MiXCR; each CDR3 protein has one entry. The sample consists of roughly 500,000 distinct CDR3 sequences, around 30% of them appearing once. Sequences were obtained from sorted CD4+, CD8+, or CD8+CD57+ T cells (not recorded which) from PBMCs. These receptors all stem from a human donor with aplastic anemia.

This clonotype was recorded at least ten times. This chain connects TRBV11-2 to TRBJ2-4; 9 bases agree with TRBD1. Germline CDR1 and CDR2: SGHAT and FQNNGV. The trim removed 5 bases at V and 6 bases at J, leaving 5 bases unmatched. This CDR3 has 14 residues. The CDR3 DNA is TGTGCCAGCAGCCCCCCGGGACAGGGAAACATTCAGTACTTC. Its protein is CASSPPGQGNIQYF.

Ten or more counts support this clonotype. CDR3 sequence: CASSPDRPNQPQHF. CDR3 DNA sequence: TGTGCCAGTAGTCCTGACAGACCCAATCAGCCCCAGCATTTT. The chain combines TRBV19 with TRBJ1-5; D might be TRBD1 (5 bases). V was trimmed by 5 bases and J by 3 bases, leaving 11 bases between them. CDR3 length equals 14 residues. Germline-derived CDR1 and CDR2 are LNHDA and SQIVND (reference sequence).

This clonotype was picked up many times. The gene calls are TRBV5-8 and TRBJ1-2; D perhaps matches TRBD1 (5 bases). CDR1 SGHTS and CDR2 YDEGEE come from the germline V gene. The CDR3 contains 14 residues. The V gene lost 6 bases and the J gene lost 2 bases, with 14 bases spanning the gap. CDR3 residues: CASTTLGTNYGYTF. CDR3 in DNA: TGTGCCAGCACCACCCTCGGGACGAACTATGGCTACACCTTC.

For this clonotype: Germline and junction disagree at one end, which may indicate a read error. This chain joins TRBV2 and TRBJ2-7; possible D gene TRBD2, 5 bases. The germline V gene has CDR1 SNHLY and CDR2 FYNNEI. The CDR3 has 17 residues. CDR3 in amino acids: CASREDELGSVSYEQYF. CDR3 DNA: TGTGCCAGCAGAGAAGATGAATTGGGGAGCGTATCCTACGAGCAGTACTTC.

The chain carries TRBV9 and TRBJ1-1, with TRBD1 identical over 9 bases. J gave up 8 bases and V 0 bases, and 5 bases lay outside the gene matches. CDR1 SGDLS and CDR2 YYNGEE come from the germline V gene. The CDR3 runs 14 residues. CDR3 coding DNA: TGTGCCAGCAGCGTAGCATCCACAGGGGGCGAAGCTTTCTTT. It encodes CASSVASTGGEAFF.

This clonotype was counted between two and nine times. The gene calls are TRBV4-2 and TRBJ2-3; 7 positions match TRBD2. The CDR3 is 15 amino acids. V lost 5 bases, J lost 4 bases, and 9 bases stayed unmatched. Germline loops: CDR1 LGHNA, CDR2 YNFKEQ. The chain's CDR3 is CASSKAGSVADTQYF. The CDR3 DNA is TGTGCCAGCAGCAAAGCGGGGAGTGTTGCAGATACGCAGTATTTT.

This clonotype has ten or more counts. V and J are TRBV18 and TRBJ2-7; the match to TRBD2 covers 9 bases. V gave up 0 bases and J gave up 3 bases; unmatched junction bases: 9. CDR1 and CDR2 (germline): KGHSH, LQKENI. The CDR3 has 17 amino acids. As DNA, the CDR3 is TGTGCCAGCTCACCACCTCGCGGGGGGGCTGGTGGCTACGAGCAGTACTTC. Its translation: CASSPPRGGAGGYEQYF.

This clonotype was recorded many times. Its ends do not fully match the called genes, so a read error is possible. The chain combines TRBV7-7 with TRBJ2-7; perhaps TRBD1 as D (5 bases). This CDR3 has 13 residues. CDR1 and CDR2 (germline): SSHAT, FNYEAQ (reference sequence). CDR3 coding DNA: TGTGCTAGCAGTGAGAAACTTAGGGGCGAGCAGTACTTC. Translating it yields CASSEKLRGEQYF.

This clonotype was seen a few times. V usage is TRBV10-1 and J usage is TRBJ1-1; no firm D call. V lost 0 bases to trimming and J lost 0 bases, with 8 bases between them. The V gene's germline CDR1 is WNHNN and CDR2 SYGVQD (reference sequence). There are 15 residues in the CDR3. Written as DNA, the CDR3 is TGCGCCAGCAGTGAGTCTGTAGGGATGAACACTGAAGCTTTCTTT. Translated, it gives CASSESVGMNTEAFF.

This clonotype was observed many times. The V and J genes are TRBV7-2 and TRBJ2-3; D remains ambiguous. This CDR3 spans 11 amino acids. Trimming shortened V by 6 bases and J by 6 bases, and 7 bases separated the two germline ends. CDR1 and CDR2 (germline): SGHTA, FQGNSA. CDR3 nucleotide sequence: TGTGCCAGCAGATCCCCCGATACGCAGTATTTT. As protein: CASRSPDTQYF.

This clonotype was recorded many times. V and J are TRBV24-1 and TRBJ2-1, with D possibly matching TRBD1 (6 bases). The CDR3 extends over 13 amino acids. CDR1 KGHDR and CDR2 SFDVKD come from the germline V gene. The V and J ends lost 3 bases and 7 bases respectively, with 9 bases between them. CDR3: CATSDARGNEQFF. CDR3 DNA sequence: TGTGCCACCAGTGATGCCAGGGGAAATGAGCAGTTCTTC.

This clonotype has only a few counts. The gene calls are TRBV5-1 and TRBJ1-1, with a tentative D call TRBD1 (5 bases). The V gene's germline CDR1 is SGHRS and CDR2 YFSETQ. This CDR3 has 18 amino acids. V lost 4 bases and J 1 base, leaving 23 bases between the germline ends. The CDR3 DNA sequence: TGCGCCAGCAGCGTGGGACTGACTCAAGAAAACAGGAACACTGAAGCTTTCTTT. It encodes CASSVGLTQENRNTEAFF.

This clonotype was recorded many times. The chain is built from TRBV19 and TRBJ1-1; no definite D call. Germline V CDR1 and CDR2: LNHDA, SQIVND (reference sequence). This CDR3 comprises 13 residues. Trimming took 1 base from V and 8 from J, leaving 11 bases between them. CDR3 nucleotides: TGTGCCAGTAGTATAGTGGTATGGGTAGAAGCTTTCTTT. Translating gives CASSIVVWVEAFF.

CDR3 DNA sequence: TGCGCCAGCAGCCGAACAGGGGGCCCGTTTGGCTACACCTTC. It yields the protein CASSRTGGPFGYTF. The V call is TRBV4-3, the J call TRBJ1-2; 9 bases are shared with TRBD1. The CDR3 runs to 14 residues. With 4 bases clipped from V and 7 bases from J, the junction kept 7 bases outside the gene matches. Germline CDR1 is LGHNA and CDR2 is YSLEER.

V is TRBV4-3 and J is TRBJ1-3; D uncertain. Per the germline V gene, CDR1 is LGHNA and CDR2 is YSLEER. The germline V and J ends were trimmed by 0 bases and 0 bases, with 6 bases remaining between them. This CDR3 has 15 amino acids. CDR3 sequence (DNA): TGCGCCAGCAGCCAAGAATACTCCTCTGGAAACACCATATATTTT. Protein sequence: CASSQEYSSGNTIYF.

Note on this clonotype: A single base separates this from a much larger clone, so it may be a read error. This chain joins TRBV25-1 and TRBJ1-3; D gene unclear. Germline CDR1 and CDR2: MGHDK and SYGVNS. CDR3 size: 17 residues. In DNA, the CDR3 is TGTGCCAGCAGTGTCTCTGACCCCTCTGTTTCTGGAAACACCATATGTTTT. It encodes CASSVSDPSVSGNTICF.

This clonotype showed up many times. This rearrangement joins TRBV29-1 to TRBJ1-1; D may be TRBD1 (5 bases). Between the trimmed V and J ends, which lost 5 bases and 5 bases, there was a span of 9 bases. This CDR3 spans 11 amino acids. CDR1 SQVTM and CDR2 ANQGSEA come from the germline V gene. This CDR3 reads CSVFGGTEAFF. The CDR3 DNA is TGCAGCGTTTTTGGGGGGACTGAAGCTTTCTTT. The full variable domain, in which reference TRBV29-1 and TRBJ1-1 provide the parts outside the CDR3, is SAVISQKPSRDICQRGTSLTIQCQVDSQVTMMFWYRQQPGQSLTLIATANQGSEATYESGFVIDKFPISRPNLTFSTLTVSNMSPEDSSIYLCSVFGGTEAFFGQGTRLTVV.

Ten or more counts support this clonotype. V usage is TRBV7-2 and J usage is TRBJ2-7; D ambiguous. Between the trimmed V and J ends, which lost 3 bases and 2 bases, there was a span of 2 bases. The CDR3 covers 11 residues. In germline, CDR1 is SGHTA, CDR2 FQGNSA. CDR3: CASSFAYEQYF. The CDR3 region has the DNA TGTGCCAGCAGCTTCGCCTACGAGCAGTACTTC.

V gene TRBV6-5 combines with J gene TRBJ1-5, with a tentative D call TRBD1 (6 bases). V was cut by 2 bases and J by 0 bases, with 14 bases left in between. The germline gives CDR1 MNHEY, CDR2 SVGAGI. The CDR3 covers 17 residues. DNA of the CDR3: TGTGCCAGCAGTTACATGGAAGCAGGGGTTAGCAATCAGCCCCAGCATTTT. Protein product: CASSYMEAGVSNQPQHF.

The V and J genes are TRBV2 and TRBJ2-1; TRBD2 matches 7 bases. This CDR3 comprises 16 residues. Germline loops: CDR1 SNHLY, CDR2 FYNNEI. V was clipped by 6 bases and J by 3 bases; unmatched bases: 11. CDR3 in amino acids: CASREWGEGGYNEQFF. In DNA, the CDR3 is TGTGCCAGCAGGGAGTGGGGGGAGGGTGGCTACAATGAGCAGTTCTTC.

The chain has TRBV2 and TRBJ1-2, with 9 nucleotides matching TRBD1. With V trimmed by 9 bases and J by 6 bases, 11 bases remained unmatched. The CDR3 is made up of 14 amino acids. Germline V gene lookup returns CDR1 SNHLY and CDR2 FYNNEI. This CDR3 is CASGRDRETDGYTF. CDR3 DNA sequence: TGTGCCAGTGGTAGGGACAGGGAGACCGATGGCTACACCTTC.

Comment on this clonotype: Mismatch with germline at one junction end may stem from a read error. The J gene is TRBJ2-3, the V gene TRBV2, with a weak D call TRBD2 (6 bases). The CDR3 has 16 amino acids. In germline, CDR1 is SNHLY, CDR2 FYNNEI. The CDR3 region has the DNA TGTGTCAGCAGTGGAGGTGCGGGGCCAACACGGGATACGCAGTATTTT. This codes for CVSSGGAGPTRDTQYF.

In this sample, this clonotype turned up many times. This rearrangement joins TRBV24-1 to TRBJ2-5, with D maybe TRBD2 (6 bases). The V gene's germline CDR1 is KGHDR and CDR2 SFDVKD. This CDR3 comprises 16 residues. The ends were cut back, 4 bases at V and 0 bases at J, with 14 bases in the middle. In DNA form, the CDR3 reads TGTGCCACCAGTGACGGGGGTAATGGGTACCAAGAGACCCAGTACTTC. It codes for CATSDGGNGYQETQYF.

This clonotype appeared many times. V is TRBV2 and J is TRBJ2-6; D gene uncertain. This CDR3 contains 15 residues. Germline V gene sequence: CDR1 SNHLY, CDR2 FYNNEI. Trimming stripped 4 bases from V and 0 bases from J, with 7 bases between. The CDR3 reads CASSVQNSGANVLTF. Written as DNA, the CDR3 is TGTGCCAGCAGTGTACAAAACTCTGGGGCCAACGTCCTGACTTTC.

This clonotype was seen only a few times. DNA for the CDR3: TGTGCCAGCAGAACAGCTATCTACGAGCAGTACTTC. Its protein product is CASRTAIYEQYF. The chain employs TRBV9 and TRBJ2-7; D is uncertain. CDR3 length: 12 residues. V was cut by 5 bases and J by 3 bases, with 9 bases left in between. Looked up from germline, CDR1 is SGDLS and CDR2 is YYNGEE. The full variable domain, with the rest looked up from reference TRBV9 and TRBJ2-7, is DSGVTQTPKHLITATGQRVTLRCSPRSGDLSVYWYQQSLDQGLQFLIQYYNGEERAKGNILERFSAQQFPDLHSELNLSSLELGDSALYFCASRTAIYEQYFGPGTRLTVT.

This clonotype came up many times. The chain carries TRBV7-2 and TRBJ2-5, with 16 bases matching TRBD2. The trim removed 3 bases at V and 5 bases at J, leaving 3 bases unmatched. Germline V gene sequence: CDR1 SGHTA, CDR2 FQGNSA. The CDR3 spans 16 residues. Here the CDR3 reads CASSLGLAGGHETQYF. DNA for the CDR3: TGTGCCAGCAGCTTGGGACTAGCGGGGGGGCACGAGACCCAGTACTTC.